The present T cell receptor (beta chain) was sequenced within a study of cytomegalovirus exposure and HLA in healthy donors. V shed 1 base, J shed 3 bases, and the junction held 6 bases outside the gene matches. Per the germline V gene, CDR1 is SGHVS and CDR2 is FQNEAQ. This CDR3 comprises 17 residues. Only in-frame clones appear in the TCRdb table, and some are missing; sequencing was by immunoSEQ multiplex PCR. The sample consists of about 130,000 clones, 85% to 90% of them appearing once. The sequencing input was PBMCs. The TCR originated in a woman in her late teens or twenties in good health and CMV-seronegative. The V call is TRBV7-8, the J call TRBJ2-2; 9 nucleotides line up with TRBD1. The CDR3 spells CASSLEGQGRDTGELFF. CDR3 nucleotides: TGTGCCAGCAGCTTAGAGGGACAGGGTCGTGACACCGGGGAGCTGTTTTTT.